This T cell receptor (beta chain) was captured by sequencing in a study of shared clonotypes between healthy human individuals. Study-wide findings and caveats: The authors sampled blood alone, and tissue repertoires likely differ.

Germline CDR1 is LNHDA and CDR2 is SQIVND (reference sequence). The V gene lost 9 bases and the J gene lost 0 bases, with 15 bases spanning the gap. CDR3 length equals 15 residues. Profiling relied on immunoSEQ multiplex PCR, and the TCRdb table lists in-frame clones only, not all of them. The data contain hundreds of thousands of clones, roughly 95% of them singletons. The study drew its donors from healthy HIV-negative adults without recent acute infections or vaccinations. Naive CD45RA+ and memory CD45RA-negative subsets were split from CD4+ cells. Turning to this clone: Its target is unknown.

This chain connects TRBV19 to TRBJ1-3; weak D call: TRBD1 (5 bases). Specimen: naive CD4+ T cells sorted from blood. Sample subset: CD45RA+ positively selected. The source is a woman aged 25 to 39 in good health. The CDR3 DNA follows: TGTGCCAGCTCTACTCAGGGAATCTCTGGAAACACCATATATTTT. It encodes CASSTQGISGNTIYF. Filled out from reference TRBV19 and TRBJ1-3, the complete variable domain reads DGGITQSPKYLFRKEGQNVTLSCEQNLNHDAMYWYRQDPGQGLRLIYYSQIVNDFQKGDIAEGYSVSREKKESFPLTVTSAQKNPTAFYLCASSTQGISGNTIYFGEGSWLTVV.